Listed below are T cell receptor beta chains from one sample, sequenced in a study of cytomegalovirus exposure and HLA in healthy donors. Some clones are missing from TCRdb's copy, which holds only in-frame ones; the method was immunoSEQ multiplex PCR. The sample holds 150,000 to 200,000 clones, roughly 87% seen once. Source material: PBMCs. These receptors were obtained from a man in his forties or fifties in good health and CMV-seropositive. The CDR3 runs from the conserved cysteine through the conserved F or W. The order of the fields is clone size, V gene, J gene, D gene, CDR3 protein, CDR3 DNA. A D gene is named only where the DNA matches it firmly. Clone size appears in some rows only: once, few, many, or a class for an expanded clone.

.	TRBV7-9	TRBJ2-7	TRBD2	CSSSLAVAGVGSYEQYF	TGTTCCAGCAGCTTAGCGGTTGCGGGAGTTGGGTCTTACGAGCAGTACTTC
.	TRBV6-6	TRBJ1-2	TRBD1	CASSPGTGLNYGYTF	TGTGCCAGCAGTCCGGGGACAGGGCTTAACTATGGCTACACCTTC
.	TRBV19	TRBJ1-5	.	CASSIEQNQPQHF	TGTGCCAGTAGTATTGAACAGAATCAGCCCCAGCATTTT
.	TRBV28	TRBJ2-7	TRBD1	CASSLPGQGSGEQYF	TGTGCCAGCAGTTTACCCGGACAGGGGAGCGGCGAGCAGTACTTC
once	TRBV19	TRBJ1-1	.	CASTEAANTEAFF	TGTGCCAGTACAGAGGCGGCGAACACTGAAGCTTTCTTT
.	TRBV28	TRBJ1-1	.	CASTTVHTTGFPFF	TGTGCCAGCACCACAGTCCATACCACAGGGTTTCCTTTCTTT
.	TRBV27	TRBJ2-2	TRBD2	CASSFGLAGVSIGELFF	TGTGCCAGCAGTTTCGGACTAGCGGGAGTTTCTATCGGGGAGCTGTTTTTT
once	TRBV7-2	TRBJ1-1	.	CASSLALAGNTEAFF	TGTGCCAGCAGCTTAGCGTTGGCAGGGAACACTGAAGCTTTCTTT
.	TRBV2	TRBJ2-2	TRBD2	CASTWLAGGSSTGELFF	TGTGCCAGCACTTGGCTAGCGGGGGGGTCGAGCACCGGGGAGCTGTTTTTT
once	TRBV19	TRBJ1-5	TRBD1	CASSSPGQYTQPQHF	TGTGCCAGTAGTTCTCCGGGACAGTACACTCAGCCCCAGCATTTT
.	TRBV5-1	TRBJ2-2	.	CASSLIQGTGELFF	TGCGCCAGCAGCTTGATCCAGGGCACCGGGGAGCTGTTTTTT
.	TRBV6-6	TRBJ2-5	.	CASSYTGIQETQYF	TGTGCCAGCAGTTACACAGGCATCCAAGAGACCCAGTACTTC
.	TRBV30	TRBJ2-1	.	CAWSLNNEQFF	TGTGCCTGGAGTCTTAACAATGAGCAGTTCTTC
.	TRBV28	TRBJ1-4	.	CASSQGGEKLFF	TGTGCCAGCAGCCAGGGAGGTGAAAAACTGTTTTTT
.	TRBV25-1	TRBJ2-5	TRBD2	CASSDLAPGLAGETQYF	TGTGCCAGCAGTGACCTAGCGCCGGGACTAGCGGGAGAGACCCAGTACTTC
once	TRBV5-4	TRBJ1-4	TRBD1	CASSSRGRTNEKLFF	TGTGCCAGCAGCAGCAGGGGGCGGACTAATGAAAAACTGTTTTTT
once	TRBV19	TRBJ2-5	TRBD2	CASRSGGAGETQYF	TGTGCCAGCCGAAGCGGGGGGGCCGGAGAGACCCAGTACTTC
.	TRBV7-9	TRBJ2-7	.	CASSRPDREGYEQYF	TGTGCCAGCAGCCGGCCGGACAGGGAGGGCTACGAGCAGTACTTC
.	TRBV14	TRBJ1-1	.	CASRLAGPNTEAFF	TGTGCCAGCAGGTTGGCAGGCCCGAACACTGAAGCTTTCTTT
.	TRBV30	TRBJ2-7	TRBD2	CAWAITSGSSYEQYF	TGTGCCTGGGCCATAACTAGCGGGAGCTCCTACGAGCAGTACTTC
.	TRBV15	TRBJ2-3	.	CATSRLTGEVLDTQYF	TGTGCCACCAGCAGATTAACCGGGGAGGTTTTAGATACGCAGTATTTT
.	TRBV7-2	TRBJ1-2	.	CASSLGDRDYTF	TGTGCCAGCAGCTTAGGCGACAGAGACTACACCTTC
few	TRBV27	TRBJ2-7	.	CASSSPGRGGYEQYF	TGTGCCAGCAGTTCACCCGGTAGGGGGGGGTACGAGCAGTACTTC
.	TRBV18	TRBJ1-4	.	CASSRGRQLVRVTNEKLFF	TGTGCCAGCTCACGGGGGCGTCAGTTGGTCCGCGTCACTAATGAAAAACTGTTTTTT
.	TRBV7-9	TRBJ2-7	TRBD1	CASSRQGASYEQYF	TGTGCCAGCAGCCGACAGGGGGCATCCTACGAGCAGTACTTC
.	TRBV29-1	TRBJ1-1	.	CSVERTANTEAFF	TGCAGCGTTGAGCGGACAGCGAACACTGAAGCTTTCTTT
once	TRBV11-2	TRBJ1-1	TRBD1	CASSQGDTEAFF	TGTGCCAGCAGCCAGGGGGACACTGAAGCTTTCTTT
.	TRBV7-6	TRBJ2-7	TRBD1	CASSLAPGQGLEQYF	TGTGCCAGCAGCTTAGCTCCGGGACAGGGGCTCGAGCAGTACTTC
.	TRBV6-6	TRBJ1-4	TRBD1	CASSYGQGEYEKLFF	TGTGCCAGCAGTTACGGACAGGGGGAATATGAAAAACTGTTTTTT
.	TRBV4-2	TRBJ2-3	TRBD2	CASSPSGTSTDTQYF	TGTGCCAGCAGTCCGAGCGGGACTAGCACAGATACGCAGTATTTT
.	TRBV30	TRBJ2-3	TRBD1	CAWSPQGDTQYF	TGTGCCTGGAGTCCACAGGGGGATACGCAGTATTTT
.	TRBV6-1	TRBJ2-7	TRBD1	CASSDLGQPYEQYF	TGTGCCAGCAGTGACTTGGGACAGCCTTACGAGCAGTACTTC
.	TRBV5-4	TRBJ2-7	.	CASSLEEGRQYF	TGTGCCAGCAGCTTGGAGGAGGGGCGGCAGTACTTC
.	TRBV27	TRBJ1-5	.	CASSLGPNQPQHF	TGTGCCAGCAGTTTAGGGCCGAATCAGCCCCAGCATTTT
.	TRBV28	TRBJ1-2	.	CASSPRDSGHGYTF	TGTGCCAGCAGCCCCCGGGACTCGGGGCATGGCTACACCTTC
.	TRBV4-3	TRBJ2-2	TRBD2	CASSQDSSGGASGELFF	TGCGCCAGCAGCCAAGATTCTAGCGGGGGGGCTTCCGGGGAGCTGTTTTTT
.	TRBV5-4	TRBJ2-3	.	CASSLGSSTSTDTQYF	TGTGCCAGCAGCTTGGGATCTAGCACCAGCACAGATACGCAGTATTTT
once	TRBV25-1	TRBJ2-7	.	CASSERNRPYEQYF	TGTGCCAGCAGTGAACGGAACAGACCCTACGAGCAGTACTTC
.	TRBV19	TRBJ2-5	.	CASSRGSWETQYF	TGTGCCAGTAGTAGAGGGTCATGGGAGACCCAGTACTTC
.	TRBV5-1	TRBJ1-3	TRBD1	CASSLGQGAGNTIYF	TGCGCCAGCAGCTTAGGACAGGGGGCTGGAAACACCATATATTTT
.	TRBV11-2	TRBJ1-2	.	CASSLGAGREGYTF	TGTGCCAGCAGCTTAGGGGCGGGGAGGGAAGGCTACACCTTC
once	TRBV9	TRBJ1-5	.	CASSLQGFQPQHF	TGTGCCAGCAGCCTACAGGGTTTTCAGCCCCAGCATTTT